A selection of T cell receptor beta chains follows, all from one sample in a study of cytomegalovirus exposure and HLA in healthy donors. TCRdb's table, derived via immunoSEQ multiplex PCR, lists solely in-frame clones and lacks some. This sample's table has 150,000 or so clones. The sequencing sample was made of PBMCs. All receptors come from a woman in her forties in good health and CMV-seropositive. Both conserved end residues are part of each CDR3. Fields, in order: D gene, J gene, V gene, CDR3 DNA, CDR3 protein. A D gene is named only where the DNA matches it firmly.

D: TRBD1
J: TRBJ1-5
V: TRBV9
DNA: TGTGCCAGCAGCGTAGCTTGGACAGGGGCGCGGCAGCCCCAGCATTTT
CDR3: CASSVAWTGARQPQHF

D: TRBD1
J: TRBJ1-5
V: TRBV6-5
DNA: TGTGCCAGCAGAGCAGGGGGAGGCAATCAGCCCCAGCATTTT
CDR3: CASRAGGGNQPQHF

D: -
J: TRBJ2-2
V: TRBV5-1
DNA: TGCGCCAGCAGCTTCGCGGAGTTGAACACCGGGGAGCTGTTTTTT
CDR3: CASSFAELNTGELFF

D: -
J: TRBJ2-7
V: TRBV7-6
DNA: TGTGCCAGCAGTCGGGAGAGGTCCTACGAGCAGTACTTC
CDR3: CASSRERSYEQYF

D: -
J: TRBJ2-1
V: TRBV18
DNA: TGTGCCAGCTCACCACGGGACACCTACAATGAGCAGTTCTTC
CDR3: CASSPRDTYNEQFF

D: -
J: TRBJ1-4
V: TRBV5-1
DNA: TGCGCCAGCAGCGCCCAACAGGGTGGTAATGAAAAACTGTTTTTT
CDR3: CASSAQQGGNEKLFF

D: TRBD1
J: TRBJ1-2
V: TRBV28
DNA: TGTGCCAGCAGCAATGACAGGGGGCTGGGGGGCTACACCTTC
CDR3: CASSNDRGLGGYTF

D: TRBD1
J: TRBJ1-2
V: TRBV11-2
DNA: TGTGCCAGCAGCTTAGTGAGGGACAGGGCCCATGGCTACACCTTC
CDR3: CASSLVRDRAHGYTF

D: TRBD1
J: TRBJ1-2
V: TRBV10-3
DNA: TGTGCCATCAGGATACCGGGACAGGGTAATGGCTACACCTTC
CDR3: CAIRIPGQGNGYTF

D: -
J: TRBJ2-7
V: TRBV27
DNA: TGTGCCAGCAGTTTATTCCCCAACTACGAGCAGTACTTC
CDR3: CASSLFPNYEQYF

D: -
J: TRBJ1-5
V: TRBV7-2
DNA: TGTGCCAGCACCATAGGCAGGGAAAGCAATCAGCCCCAGCATTTT
CDR3: CASTIGRESNQPQHF